Listed below are T cell receptor beta chains from one sample, sequenced in a study of regulatory T cells in long-lasting Graves disease. TCRdb processed the multiplex PCR reads anew with MiXCR; each CDR3 protein has one entry. The data show 400,000 to 450,000 distinct CDR3 sequences, about 15% seen once. The same sample was also studied in work on T cells in Graves' hyperthyroidism and ophthalmopathy.

Specimen: peripheral blood mononuclear cells (PBMCs), collected at new diagnosis, from a patient treated with antithyroid drugs. The receptors originated from a woman younger than 45 with Graves disease. CDR3s include the opening cysteine and the closing phenylalanine or tryptophan. Each record gives: clone size, D gene, V gene, J gene, CDR3 DNA, CDR3 protein. A D gene is named only where the DNA matches it firmly. Clone size is not always given. Where it is, it says once, few, many or a class for expanded clones.

-	TRBD1	TRBV28	TRBJ1-1	TGTGCCATCCACCCGACAGGGGGCGGAGAAGCTTTCTTT	CAIHPTGGGEAFF
many	-	TRBV28	TRBJ1-5	TGTGCCAGCACCGTCTTGGACAGTTTGCAGCCCCAGCATTTT	CASTVLDSLQPQHF
many	TRBD2	TRBV27	TRBJ2-1	TGTGCCAGCAGTGACGGACTAGCGGGAGTTGGCGAGCAGTTCTTC	CASSDGLAGVGEQFF
many	-	TRBV18	TRBJ1-6	TGTGCCAGCTCACCAGCAGGGATAGGGATTAATTCACCCCTCCACTTT	CASSPAGIGINSPLHF
many	-	TRBV27	TRBJ2-3	TGTGCCAGCAGCCCCGCGAAGGGGACAAATACGCAGTATTTT	CASSPAKGTNTQYF
few	TRBD1	TRBV7-9	TRBJ2-7	TGTGCCAGCAGCCCCCGGGACAGGTCCGACGAGCAGTACTTC	CASSPRDRSDEQYF
-	-	TRBV2	TRBJ2-7	TGTGCCAGCATGGAGGGCAGTACCCACGAGCAGTACTTC	CASMEGSTHEQYF
many	-	TRBV5-6	TRBJ1-5	TGTGCCAGCGCTGCGGGGAGAAATCAGCCCCAGCATTTT	CASAAGRNQPQHF
many	-	TRBV3-1	TRBJ2-3	TGTGCCAGCAGCCAAGGGCCAGATACGCAGTATTTT	CASSQGPDTQYF
many	TRBD1	TRBV20-1	TRBJ2-7	TGCAGTGCTAGAGAGGCCGGGACAGGGAACGAGCAGTACTTC	CSAREAGTGNEQYF
-	TRBD2	TRBV28	TRBJ2-3	TGTGCCAGCAGTTTACGTAGCGGGAGTGGGATAAGTGCGCAGTATTTT	CASSLRSGSGISAQYF
many	-	TRBV5-1	TRBJ1-1	TGCGCCAGCAGGTCCCGCTCCCTCAGGGCTCCGAACACTGAAGCTTTCTTT	CASRSRSLRAPNTEAFF
-	-	TRBV9	TRBJ1-4	TGTGCCAGCAGCGTAGAGCCGGGGTGGGGACTTAATGAAAAACTGTTTTTT	CASSVEPGWGLNEKLFF
-	-	TRBV27	TRBJ1-2	TGTGCCAGCAGTTTAGGACACGGCGGCTACACCTTC	CASSLGHGGYTF
few	-	TRBV5-8	TRBJ1-5	TGTACCAGCAGCCGATCGGACAGTCCCTATAGCAATCAGCCCCAGCATTTT	CTSSRSDSPYSNQPQHF
many	-	TRBV12-5	TRBJ2-3	TGTGCTAGTGGTTACGGACGGGGCACAGATACGCAGTATTTT	CASGYGRGTDTQYF
many	-	TRBV3-1	TRBJ2-7	TGTGCCAGCAGCCAAGGGCAGGAGTACGAGCAGTACTTC	CASSQGQEYEQYF
-	TRBD2	TRBV19	TRBJ2-3	TGTGCCAGTAGTATAGGGGGTCCAGGGCTAGCGGGAGGATCAGATACGCAGTATTTT	CASSIGGPGLAGGSDTQYF
few	-	TRBV5-6	TRBJ2-1	TGTGCCAGCAGCTTGCAGTCAGACAATGAGCAGTTCTTC	CASSLQSDNEQFF
many	-	TRBV3-1	TRBJ2-3	TGTGCCAGCAGCCCCTCGGACTTAGGCACGCAGTATTTT	CASSPSDLGTQYF
-	TRBD1	TRBV2	TRBJ2-3	TGTGCCAGCACCTCGAAGACAGGGTACACAGATACGCAGTATTTT	CASTSKTGYTDTQYF
many	-	TRBV6-2/TRBV6-3	TRBJ1-2	TGTGCCAGCAGTTACTCGTGGGGAGAAGGCTATGGCTACACCTTC	CASSYSWGEGYGYTF
many	-	TRBV20-1	TRBJ2-1	TGCAGTGCTAGATCTCCGGGACGGCGGAACAATGAGCAGTTCTTC	CSARSPGRRNNEQFF
-	-	TRBV25-1	TRBJ2-1	TGTGCCAGCAGTGAGTCTCCCCCGTTGGGTGAGCAGTTCTTC	CASSESPPLGEQFF
many	-	TRBV12-3/TRBV12-4	TRBJ1-1	TGTGCCAGCAGCCTGACAGGTTATGTGACTGAAGCTTTCTTT	CASSLTGYVTEAFF
few	TRBD1	TRBV4-1	TRBJ2-1	TGCGCCAGCGCTCGGACAGGGGGCTACGAGCAGTTCTTC	CASARTGGYEQFF
-	-	TRBV24-1	TRBJ2-7	TGTGCCACCAGTGATTCCTACAGTTCGTACGAGCAGTACTTC	CATSDSYSSYEQYF
few	TRBD1	TRBV12-3/TRBV12-4	TRBJ1-6	TGTGCCAGCAGTTTTTCGCACGGACAGGGGGCTAGGGCTAATAATTCACCCCTCCACTTT	CASSFSHGQGARANNSPLHF
many	TRBD1	TRBV5-1	TRBJ2-7	TGCGCCAGCAGCTTATGGACAGGGAATGACTACGAGCAGTACTTC	CASSLWTGNDYEQYF
many	TRBD1	TRBV3-1	TRBJ1-1	TGTGCCAGCAGCCCCCCGACAGGGCTGAACACTGAAGCTTTCTTT	CASSPPTGLNTEAFF
-	-	TRBV6-2/TRBV6-3	TRBJ1-5	TGTGCCAGCAGCTCAAACGAGGGTCAGCCCCAGCATTTT	CASSSNEGQPQHF
many	-	TRBV2	TRBJ2-1	TGTGCCAGCAGCAACGCCAATGAGCAGTTCTTC	CASSNANEQFF
many	-	TRBV5-1	TRBJ2-3	TGCGCCAGCAGCTTGGAACTACCTGCCTCAGATACGCAGTATTTT	CASSLELPASDTQYF
many	-	TRBV12-3/TRBV12-4	TRBJ2-1	TGTGCCAGCAGTCCCCTAGATGAGCAGTTCTTC	CASSPLDEQFF
few	TRBD1	TRBV19	TRBJ2-1	TGTGCCAGTAGTATTGGACAGGGCTGGGAGAGCTCCTACAATGAGCAGTTCTTC	CASSIGQGWESSYNEQFF
-	TRBD1	TRBV4-1	TRBJ1-1	TGCGCCAGCAGTCCTCGGCGACAGGGGAGGACTGAAGCTTTCTTT	CASSPRRQGRTEAFF
-	TRBD1	TRBV19	TRBJ1-3	TGTGCCAGTAGTAAGGGACAGGCTGGAAACACCATATATTTT	CASSKGQAGNTIYF
few	-	TRBV20-1	TRBJ2-2	TGCAGTGCTAGAGACGGGAGATCCGACACCGGGGAGCTGTTTTTT	CSARDGRSDTGELFF
many	-	TRBV2	TRBJ2-7	TGTGCCAGCAGTGTGGGGGAGCAGTACTTC	CASSVGEQYF
many	-	TRBV2	TRBJ1-2	TGTGCCAGCCGTAAACAGGGAGCGGGGGGCTACACCTTC	CASRKQGAGGYTF
-	-	TRBV6-2/TRBV6-3	TRBJ2-1	TGTGCCAGCAGTGAAGGGTCCCAAAGAGGGGTCTTC	CASSEGSQRGVF
many	TRBD2	TRBV5-1	TRBJ2-3	TGCGCCAGCACCGGGACTAGCGGGAGAGTTAGCACAGATACGCAGTATTTT	CASTGTSGRVSTDTQYF
-	-	TRBV24-1	TRBJ2-5	TGTGCCACCAGTGACCCAAACCCGTCTCAAGAGACCCAGTACTTC	CATSDPNPSQETQYF
many	TRBD1	TRBV11-2	TRBJ2-7	TGTGCCAGCAACGACAGGGCGGTATCCTACGAGCAGTACTTC	CASNDRAVSYEQYF
-	-	TRBV19	TRBJ2-6	TGTGCCAGTAGTATTGGTTTTTCTGGGGCCAACGTCCTGACTTTC	CASSIGFSGANVLTF
many	TRBD2	TRBV7-3	TRBJ2-3	TGTGCCAGCAGCACCCGACTAGCGGGAGACGTTGCAGATACGCAGTATTTT	CASSTRLAGDVADTQYF
many	-	TRBV11-2	TRBJ1-1	TGTGCCAGCAGCTTAGGAAGACAGCTTAAGAACACTGAAGCTTTCTTT	CASSLGRQLKNTEAFF
many	-	TRBV20-1	TRBJ2-5	TGCAGTGCTAGGAGGCCCGGGGGTTACAGGGTAGGCGAGACCCAGTACTTC	CSARRPGGYRVGETQYF
many	TRBD2	TRBV12-3/TRBV12-4	TRBJ2-7	TGTGCCAGCAGTTCACGGAGAGGACTAGCGGGAGTGGGCGAGCAGTACTTC	CASSSRRGLAGVGEQYF
many	-	TRBV14	TRBJ2-1	TGTGCCAGCAGCCAGCACCAGGGGTATGAGCAGTTCTTC	CASSQHQGYEQFF
few	-	TRBV3-1	TRBJ2-6	TGTGCCAGCAGCCCCGCCCGAGGGAGAGGGGCCAACGTCCTGACTTTC	CASSPARGRGANVLTF
few	-	TRBV28	TRBJ1-2	TGTGCCAGCAGTTTACTCTTTCGGGGCTATGGCTACACCTTC	CASSLLFRGYGYTF
many	TRBD2	TRBV2	TRBJ2-3	TGTGCCAGCACCGCCGGGACTAGCGGGGATACGCAGTATTTT	CASTAGTSGDTQYF
few	TRBD2	TRBV6-2/TRBV6-3	TRBJ2-1	TGTGCCAGCAGTCGCCCGACTAGCGGGATAAACAATGAGCAGTTCTTC	CASSRPTSGINNEQFF